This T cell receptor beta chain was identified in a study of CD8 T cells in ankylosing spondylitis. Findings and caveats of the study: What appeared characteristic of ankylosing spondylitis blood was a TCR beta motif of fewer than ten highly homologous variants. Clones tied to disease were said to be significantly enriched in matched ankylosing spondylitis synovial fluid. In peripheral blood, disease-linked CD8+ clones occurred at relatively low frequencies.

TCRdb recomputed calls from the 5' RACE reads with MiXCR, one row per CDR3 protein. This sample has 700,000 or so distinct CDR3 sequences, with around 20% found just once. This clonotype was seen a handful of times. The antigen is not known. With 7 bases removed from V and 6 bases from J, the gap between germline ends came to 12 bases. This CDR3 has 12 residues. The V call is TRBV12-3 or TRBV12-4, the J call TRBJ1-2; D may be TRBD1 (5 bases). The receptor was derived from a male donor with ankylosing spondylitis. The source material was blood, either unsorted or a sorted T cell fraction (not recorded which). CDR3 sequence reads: CASIGGGDGYTF. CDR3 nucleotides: TGTGCCAGCATCGGGGGAGGGGATGGCTACACCTTC.